This T cell receptor beta chain came from a study of T cell responses to AZD1222 COVID-19 vaccine. At the level of the study: Second-dose timings of about 4 or about 12 weeks were pooled. Whole-study results and caveats: Close to half of spike-specific TCRs reportedly recognize unmutated variant regions.

The germline CDR1 and CDR2 sequences are SGDLS and YYNGEE. This CDR3 comprises 13 residues. Trimming left V 4 bases short and J 0 bases short, with 4 bases between. Some clones are missing from TCRdb's copy, which holds only in-frame ones; the method was immunoSEQ multiplex PCR. This table holds roughly 140,000 clones, approximately 92% found once. Regarding this clone: Its target is not known.

J is TRBJ2-2 and V is TRBV9; D is ambiguous. This sequence originates from an adult in good health. The specimen comprised peripheral blood, sampled on day 0 of AZD1222 vaccination. CDR3 in amino acids: CASSPSNTGELFF. CDR3 DNA sequence: TGTGCCAGCAGCCCCTCGAACACCGGGGAGCTGTTTTTT.